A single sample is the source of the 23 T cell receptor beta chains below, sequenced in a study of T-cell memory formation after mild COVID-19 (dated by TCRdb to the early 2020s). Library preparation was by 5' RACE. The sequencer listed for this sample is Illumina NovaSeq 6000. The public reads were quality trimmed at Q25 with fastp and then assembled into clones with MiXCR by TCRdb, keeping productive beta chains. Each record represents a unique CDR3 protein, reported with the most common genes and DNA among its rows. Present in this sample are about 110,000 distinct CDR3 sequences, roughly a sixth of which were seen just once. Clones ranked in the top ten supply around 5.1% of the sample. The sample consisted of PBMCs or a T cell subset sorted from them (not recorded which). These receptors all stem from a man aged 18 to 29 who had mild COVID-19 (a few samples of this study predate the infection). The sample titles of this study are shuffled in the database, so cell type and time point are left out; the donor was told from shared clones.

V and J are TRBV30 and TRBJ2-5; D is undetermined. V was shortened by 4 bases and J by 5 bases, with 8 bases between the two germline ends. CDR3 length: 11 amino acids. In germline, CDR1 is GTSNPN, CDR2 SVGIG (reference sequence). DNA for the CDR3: TGTGCCTGGACCCCGGAGGAGACCCAGTACTTC. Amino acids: CAWTPEETQYF.

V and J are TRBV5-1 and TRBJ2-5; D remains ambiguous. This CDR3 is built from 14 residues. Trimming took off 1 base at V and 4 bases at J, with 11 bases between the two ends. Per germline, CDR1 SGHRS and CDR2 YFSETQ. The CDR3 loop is CASSLSAVGETQYF. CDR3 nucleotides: TGCGCCAGCAGCTTGTCGGCAGTCGGAGAGACCCAGTACTTC.

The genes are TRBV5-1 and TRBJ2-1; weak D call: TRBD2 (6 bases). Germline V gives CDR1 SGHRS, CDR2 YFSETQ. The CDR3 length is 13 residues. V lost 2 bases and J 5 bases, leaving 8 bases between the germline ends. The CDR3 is CASSFGGDNEQFF. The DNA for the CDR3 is TGCGCCAGCAGCTTTGGCGGGGACAATGAGCAGTTCTTC.

The CDR3 sequence: CASSLPGDYGYTF. CDR3 DNA: TGCGCCAGCAGCTTGCCGGGGGACTATGGCTACACCTTC. The V call is TRBV5-1, the J call TRBJ1-2, with a possible D match to TRBD1 (5 bases). V was trimmed by 1 base and J by 3 bases, leaving 7 bases between them. The CDR3 runs 13 residues. Germline CDR1 is SGHRS and CDR2 is YFSETQ. Full variable domain (outside the CDR3, taken from reference TRBV5-1 and TRBJ1-2): KAGVTQTPRYLIKTRGQQVTLSCSPISGHRSVSWYQQTPGQGLQFLFEYFSETQRNKGNFPGRFSGRQFSNSRSEMNVSTLELGDSALYLCASSLPGDYGYTFGSGTRLTVV.

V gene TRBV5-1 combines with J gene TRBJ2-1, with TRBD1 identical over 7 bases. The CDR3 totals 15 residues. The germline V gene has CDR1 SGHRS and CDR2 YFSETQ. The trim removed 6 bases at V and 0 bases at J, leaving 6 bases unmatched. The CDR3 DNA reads TGCGCCAGCATGCCGACAGGGAGCTCCTACAATGAGCAGTTCTTC. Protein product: CASMPTGSSYNEQFF.

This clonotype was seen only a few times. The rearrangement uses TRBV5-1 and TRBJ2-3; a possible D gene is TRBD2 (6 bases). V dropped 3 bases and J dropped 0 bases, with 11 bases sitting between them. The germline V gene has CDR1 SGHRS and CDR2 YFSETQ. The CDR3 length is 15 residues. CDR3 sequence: CASSSGVSSTDTQYF. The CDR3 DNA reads TGCGCCAGCAGCTCGGGGGTGTCCAGCACAGATACGCAGTATTTT.

The DNA for the CDR3 is TGCGCCAGCAGCTTGGCGGGCCAGGGGACGTCCGGGGAGCTGTTTTTT. The encoded protein is CASSLAGQGTSGELFF. V usage is TRBV5-1 and J usage is TRBJ2-2; D is perhaps TRBD1 (6 bases). Trimming stripped 0 bases from V and 6 bases from J, with 15 bases between. There are 16 residues in the CDR3. Germline loops: CDR1 SGHRS, CDR2 YFSETQ.

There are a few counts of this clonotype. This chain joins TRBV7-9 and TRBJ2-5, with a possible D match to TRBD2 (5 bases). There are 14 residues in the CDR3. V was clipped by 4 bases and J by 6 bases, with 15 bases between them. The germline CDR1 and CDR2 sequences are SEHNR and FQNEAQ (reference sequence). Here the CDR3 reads CASSSMGAEKTQYF. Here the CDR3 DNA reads TGTGCCAGCAGCTCCATGGGAGCGGAGAAGACCCAGTACTTC.

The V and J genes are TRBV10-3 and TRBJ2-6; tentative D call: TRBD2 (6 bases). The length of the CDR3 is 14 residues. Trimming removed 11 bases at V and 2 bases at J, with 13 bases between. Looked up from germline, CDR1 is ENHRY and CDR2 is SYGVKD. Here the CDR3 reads CACGWEAGANVLTF. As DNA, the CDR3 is TGTGCCTGCGGGTGGGAGGCTGGGGCCAACGTCCTGACTTTC.

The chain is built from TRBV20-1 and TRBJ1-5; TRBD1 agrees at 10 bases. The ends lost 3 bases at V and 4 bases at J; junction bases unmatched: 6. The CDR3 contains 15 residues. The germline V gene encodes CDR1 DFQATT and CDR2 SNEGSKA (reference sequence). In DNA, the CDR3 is TGCAGTGCTAGGGCGACAGGGGGCATGAATCAGCCCCAGCATTTT. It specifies CSARATGGMNQPQHF.

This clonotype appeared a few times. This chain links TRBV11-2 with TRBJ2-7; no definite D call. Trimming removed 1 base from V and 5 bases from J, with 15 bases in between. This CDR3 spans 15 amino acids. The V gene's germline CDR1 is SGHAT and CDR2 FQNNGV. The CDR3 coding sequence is TGTGCCAGCAGCTTAGTAGGAGCCAGGATCCACGAGCAGTACTTC. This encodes CASSLVGARIHEQYF.

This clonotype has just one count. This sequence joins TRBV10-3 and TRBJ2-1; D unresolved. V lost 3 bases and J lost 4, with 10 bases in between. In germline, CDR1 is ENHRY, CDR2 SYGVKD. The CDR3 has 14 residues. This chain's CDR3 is CAISDPGRYNEQFF. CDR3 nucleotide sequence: TGTGCCATCAGTGACCCCGGACGGTACAATGAGCAGTTCTTC.

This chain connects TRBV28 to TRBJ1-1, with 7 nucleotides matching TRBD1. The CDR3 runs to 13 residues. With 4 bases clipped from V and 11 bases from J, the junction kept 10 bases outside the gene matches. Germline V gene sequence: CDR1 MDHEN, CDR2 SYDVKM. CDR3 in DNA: TGTGCCAGCAGTTCGCCCACAGGGGATGGGGCTTTCTTT. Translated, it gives CASSSPTGDGAFF. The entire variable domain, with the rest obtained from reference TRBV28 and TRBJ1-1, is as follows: DVKVTQSSRYLVKRTGEKVFLECVQDMDHENMFWYRQDPGLGLRLIYFSYDVKMKEKGDIPEGYSVSREKKERFSLILESASTNQTSMYLCASSSPTGDGAFFGQGTRLTVV.

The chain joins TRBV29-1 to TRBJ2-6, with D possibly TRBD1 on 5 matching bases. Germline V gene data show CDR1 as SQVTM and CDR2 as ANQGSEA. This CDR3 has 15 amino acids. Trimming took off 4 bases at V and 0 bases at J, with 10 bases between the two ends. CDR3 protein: CSVGRAHSGANVLTF. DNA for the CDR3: TGCAGCGTTGGCAGGGCCCACTCTGGGGCCAACGTCCTGACTTTC.

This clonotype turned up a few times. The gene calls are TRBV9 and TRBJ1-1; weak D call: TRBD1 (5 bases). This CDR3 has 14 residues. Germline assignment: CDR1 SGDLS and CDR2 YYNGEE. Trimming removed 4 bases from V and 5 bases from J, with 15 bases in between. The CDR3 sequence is CASSRPGGATEAFF. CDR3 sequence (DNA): TGTGCCAGCAGCCGCCCGGGGGGTGCTACTGAAGCTTTCTTT.

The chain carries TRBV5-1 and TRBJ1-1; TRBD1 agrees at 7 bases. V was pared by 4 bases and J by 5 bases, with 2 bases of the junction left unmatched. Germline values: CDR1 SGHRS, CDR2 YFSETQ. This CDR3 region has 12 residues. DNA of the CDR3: TGCGCCAGCAGCAGGACAGGTACTGAAGCTTTCTTT. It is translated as CASSRTGTEAFF.

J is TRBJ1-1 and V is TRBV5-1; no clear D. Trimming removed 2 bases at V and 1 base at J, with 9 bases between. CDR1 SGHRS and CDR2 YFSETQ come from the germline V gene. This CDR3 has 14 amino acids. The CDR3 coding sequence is TGCGCCAGCAGCTTTTCGCCAGCGAACACTGAAGCTTTCTTT. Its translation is CASSFSPANTEAFF.

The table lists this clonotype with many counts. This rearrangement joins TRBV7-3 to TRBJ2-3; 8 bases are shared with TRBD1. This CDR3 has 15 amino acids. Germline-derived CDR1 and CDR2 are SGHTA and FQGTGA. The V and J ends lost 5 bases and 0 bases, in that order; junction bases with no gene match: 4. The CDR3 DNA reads TGTGCCAGCAGCCAGGACAGGGCTAGCACAGATACGCAGTATTTT. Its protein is CASSQDRASTDTQYF.

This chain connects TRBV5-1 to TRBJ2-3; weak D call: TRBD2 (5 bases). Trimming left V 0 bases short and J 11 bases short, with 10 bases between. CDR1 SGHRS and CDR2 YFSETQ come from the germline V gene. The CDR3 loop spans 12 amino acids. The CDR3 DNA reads TGCGCCAGCAGCTTGGCCTCTAGCTTGCAGTATTTT. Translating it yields CASSLASSLQYF.

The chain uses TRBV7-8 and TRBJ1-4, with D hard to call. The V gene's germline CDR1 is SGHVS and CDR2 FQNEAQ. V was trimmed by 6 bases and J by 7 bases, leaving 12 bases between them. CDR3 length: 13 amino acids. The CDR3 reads CASSINWGEKLFF. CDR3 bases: TGTGCCAGCAGTATTAACTGGGGTGAAAAACTGTTTTTT.

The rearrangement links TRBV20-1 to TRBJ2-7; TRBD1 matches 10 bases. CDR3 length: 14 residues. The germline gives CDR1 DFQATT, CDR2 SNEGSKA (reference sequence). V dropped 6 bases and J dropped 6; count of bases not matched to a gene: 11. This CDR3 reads CSAQPGTGVREQYF. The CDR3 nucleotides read TGCAGTGCCCAACCCGGGACAGGGGTCCGCGAGCAGTACTTC.

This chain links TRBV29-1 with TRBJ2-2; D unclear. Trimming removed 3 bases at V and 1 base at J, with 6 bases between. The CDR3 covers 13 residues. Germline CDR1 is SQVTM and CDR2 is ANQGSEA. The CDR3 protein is CSVDSLNTGELFF. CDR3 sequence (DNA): TGCAGCGTTGATAGTTTGAACACCGGGGAGCTGTTTTTT.

DNA of the CDR3: TGTGCCAGCAGCTCACTCGGGCGGGGCAATTCACCCCTCCACTTT. This translates into CASSSLGRGNSPLHF. The V gene is TRBV9, the J gene TRBJ1-6; a possible D gene is TRBD1 (5 bases). The CDR3 consists of 15 residues. The V gene's germline CDR1 is SGDLS and CDR2 YYNGEE. V dropped 4 bases and J dropped 7 bases, with 15 bases sitting between them.